These T cell receptor beta chains were read from a single sample in a study of blood T cell repertoires in COVID-19. The table came from immunoSEQ multiplex PCR; TCRdb's copy has only in-frame clones and leaves some out. The table shows about 300,000 clones, with 85% to 90% occurring only once. Sequencing input: PBMCs or T cells enriched from blood (not recorded which). These receptors all stem from a young man who had recovered from COVID-19. CDR3s include the opening cysteine and the closing phenylalanine or tryptophan. The order of the fields is J gene, clone size, V gene, CDR3 protein. For some rows the clone size is stated as once, few or many, or as a class when expanded; others skip it.

J gene: TRBJ2-1; clone size: NA; V gene: TRBV19; CDR3 protein: CASSIELASYNEQFF
J gene: TRBJ2-5; clone size: NA; V gene: TRBV3-1/TRBV3-2; CDR3 protein: CASSLSGFQETQYF
J gene: TRBJ1-5; clone size: NA; V gene: TRBV6-1; CDR3 protein: CASSEGSGRHSNQPQHF
J gene: TRBJ2-5; clone size: NA; V gene: TRBV11-3; CDR3 protein: CASSPPRGGGKQETQYF
J gene: TRBJ2-1; clone size: NA; V gene: TRBV24-1; CDR3 protein: CATSQNPGQGRTSGKNEQFF
J gene: TRBJ1-4; clone size: once; V gene: TRBV7-8; CDR3 protein: CASSLGRNEKLFF
J gene: TRBJ1-1; clone size: NA; V gene: TRBV4-1; CDR3 protein: CASSQMAGQFMNTEAFF
J gene: TRBJ1-2; clone size: few; V gene: TRBV14; CDR3 protein: CASGRTGNGLYGYTF
J gene: TRBJ2-7; clone size: NA; V gene: TRBV9; CDR3 protein: CASSVAGRSYEQYF
J gene: TRBJ2-1; clone size: NA; V gene: TRBV7-6; CDR3 protein: CASSLGSGRADEQFF
J gene: TRBJ1-2; clone size: once; V gene: TRBV5-1; CDR3 protein: CASTAATQGNYGYTF
J gene: TRBJ2-5; clone size: few; V gene: TRBV5-4; CDR3 protein: CASCRHNQETQYF
J gene: TRBJ2-5; clone size: NA; V gene: TRBV3-1/TRBV3-2; CDR3 protein: CASSYRGGETQYF
J gene: TRBJ2-1; clone size: NA; V gene: TRBV18; CDR3 protein: CASSPPGQSSYNEQFF
J gene: TRBJ1-1; clone size: NA; V gene: TRBV7-9; CDR3 protein: CASSSIGQGYTEAFF
J gene: TRBJ1-5; clone size: NA; V gene: TRBV19; CDR3 protein: CASSMGAGNQPQHF
J gene: TRBJ1-2; clone size: NA; V gene: TRBV2; CDR3 protein: CASTQRTVDGYTF
J gene: TRBJ1-3; clone size: NA; V gene: TRBV5-1; CDR3 protein: CASSLAGAGNTIYF